This T cell receptor beta chain is from a study of T cells in Graves' hyperthyroidism and ophthalmopathy. It was 10 ml of fresh peripheral blood that supplied the PBMCs. Using RNA transcripts as the source, TCR beta CDR3 regions were amplified. First-round RT-PCR with HTBI primers amplified the TCR CDR3 region. TCRdb re-derived calls from the multiplex PCR reads in MiXCR, one entry per CDR3 protein. This sample carries 490,000 or so distinct CDR3 sequences, just under 20% of them seen once, and the ten largest clones take 47%. Germline CDR1 reads MRHNA; CDR2 reads SNTAGT. The CDR3 consists of 13 residues. Trimming took off 0 bases at V and 8 bases at J, with 7 bases between the two ends.

The chain links TRBV6-4 to TRBJ2-2; D uncertain. Sequencing was carried out using blood. This TCR derives from a man in his forties with Graves' ophthalmopathy. In DNA form, the CDR3 reads TGTGCCAGCAGTGACTCGAATTCGGGGGAGCTGTTTTTT. It is translated as CASSDSNSGELFF.